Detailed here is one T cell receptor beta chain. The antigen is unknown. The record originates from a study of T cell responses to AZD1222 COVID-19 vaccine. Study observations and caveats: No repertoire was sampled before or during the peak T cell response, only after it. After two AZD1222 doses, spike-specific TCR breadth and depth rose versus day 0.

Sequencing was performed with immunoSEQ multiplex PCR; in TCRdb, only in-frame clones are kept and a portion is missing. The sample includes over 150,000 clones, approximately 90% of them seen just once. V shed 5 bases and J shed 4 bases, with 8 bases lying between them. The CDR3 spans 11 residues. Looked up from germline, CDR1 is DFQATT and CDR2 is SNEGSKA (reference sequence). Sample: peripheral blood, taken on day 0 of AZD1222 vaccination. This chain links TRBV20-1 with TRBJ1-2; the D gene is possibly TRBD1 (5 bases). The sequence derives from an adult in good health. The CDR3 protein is CSADRSYGYTF. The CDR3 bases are TGCAGTGCTGACAGATCCTATGGCTACACCTTC.